One and the same sample provided the 12 T cell receptor beta chains below, sequenced in a study of regulatory T cells in long-lasting Graves disease. The authors built TCR beta libraries using iRepertoire HTBI primers and Arm-PCR of CDR3 regions. TCRdb analysed the multiplex PCR reads with MiXCR anew, one entry per CDR3 protein. The data contain around 500,000 distinct CDR3 sequences, roughly 14% of them singletons. Time point reported: newly diagnosed GD, antithyroid drugs for less than 3 months. RNA extracted from PBMCs served as the sequencing template. A further study also used this sample, focusing on T cells in Graves' hyperthyroidism and ophthalmopathy.

Sequenced here: peripheral blood mononuclear cells (PBMCs), sampled at new diagnosis, from a patient treated with antithyroid drugs. These receptors all stem from a man aged 30 to 45 with Graves disease.

This clonotype has at least ten counts. The V call is TRBV20-1, the J call TRBJ1-3, with TRBD1 as a possible D gene (5 bases). CDR3 length equals 15 residues. CDR1 is DFQATT, CDR2 SNEGSKA, per germline (reference sequence). V was pared by 3 bases and J by 0 bases, with 12 bases between. CDR3 nucleotides: TGCAGTGCTAGCGAAACAGGCTCCTCTGGAAACACCATATATTTT. It yields the protein CSASETGSSGNTIYF.

At least ten counts were recorded for this clonotype. The rearrangement uses TRBV27 and TRBJ1-1; possible D gene TRBD1, 5 bases. V dropped 6 bases and J dropped 7 bases, with 24 bases sitting between them. CDR1 and CDR2 from the germline V gene are MNHEY and SMNVEV (reference sequence). This CDR3 spans 16 amino acids. The CDR3 loop is CASRVWDGDSQNEAFF. CDR3 bases: TGTGCCAGCAGAGTCTGGGACGGGGACTCACAAAATGAAGCTTTCTTT.

This clonotype was observed at least ten times. The chain joins TRBV9 to TRBJ1-2; D gene uncertain. This CDR3 comprises 14 residues. V lost 4 bases and J 1 base, leaving 11 bases between the germline ends. Germline values: CDR1 SGDLS, CDR2 YYNGEE. This CDR3 is CASSPRGVNYGYTF. The CDR3 DNA follows: TGTGCCAGCAGCCCCCGGGGAGTTAACTATGGCTACACCTTC.

The chain carries TRBV7-9 and TRBJ2-7, with 8 bases fitting TRBD2. In germline, CDR1 is SEHNR, CDR2 FQNEAQ (reference sequence). This CDR3 contains 16 residues. The junction had 12 bases not matched to a gene; V was cut back by 6 bases and J by 2 bases. The DNA of the CDR3 is TGTGCCAGCAGTCAAAACCCAGCGGGAGAGGCCTACGAGCAGTACTTC. This translates into CASSQNPAGEAYEQYF.

This chain uses TRBV29-1 with TRBJ1-1, with TRBD1 as a possible D gene (6 bases). V was clipped by 0 bases and J by 13 bases, with 18 bases between them. Germline CDR1 reads SQVTM; CDR2 reads ANQGSEA. This CDR3 has 13 amino acids. This CDR3 reads CSVEDTRTDLVFF. The CDR3 nucleotides are TGCAGCGTTGAAGATACAAGGACAGACCTTGTTTTCTTT. Using reference TRBV29-1 and TRBJ1-1 for the parts outside the CDR3, the full variable domain is SAVISQKPSRDICQRGTSLTIQCQVDSQVTMMFWYRQQPGQSLTLIATANQGSEATYESGFVIDKFPISRPNLTFSTLTVSNMSPEDSSIYLCSVEDTRTDLVFFGQGTRLTVV.

The rearrangement uses TRBV5-1 and TRBJ2-3, with 8 bases identical to TRBD2. The germline gives CDR1 SGHRS, CDR2 YFSETQ. The CDR3 has 14 amino acids. Losses at the gene ends were 4 bases for V and 4 bases for J; bases not matched to a gene: 5. The CDR3: CASSRGGVADTQYF. CDR3 DNA sequence: TGCGCCAGCAGCCGGGGGGGTGTGGCAGATACGCAGTATTTT. Filled out from reference TRBV5-1 and TRBJ2-3, the complete variable domain reads KAGVTQTPRYLIKTRGQQVTLSCSPISGHRSVSWYQQTPGQGLQFLFEYFSETQRNKGNFPGRFSGRQFSNSRSEMNVSTLELGDSALYLCASSRGGVADTQYFGPGTRLTVL.

This clonotype was seen at least ten times. The chain combines TRBV20-1 with TRBJ1-6; D gene uncertain. The CDR3 contains 14 residues. The V end was cut by 1 base, the J end by 7 bases, with 11 bases between. The germline V gene encodes CDR1 DFQATT and CDR2 SNEGSKA (reference sequence). For the CDR3, the DNA is TGCAGTGCTAGAGTACAGATATGGAATTCACCCCTCCACTTT. The encoded protein is CSARVQIWNSPLHF.

The rearrangement links TRBV4-1 to TRBJ2-5; D may be TRBD2 (6 bases). The V end was cut by 4 bases, the J end by 0 bases, with 9 bases between. The CDR3 length is 14 residues. Germline V gene lookup returns CDR1 MGHRA and CDR2 YSYEKL. Here the CDR3 reads CASSRRDYQETQYF. The CDR3 coding sequence is TGCGCCAGCAGCCGCCGGGACTACCAAGAGACCCAGTACTTC.

Only a few counts were recorded for this clonotype. V and J are TRBV20-1 and TRBJ1-2; possible D gene TRBD1, 5 bases. V lost 0 bases to trimming and J lost 4 bases, with 12 bases between them. Germline V CDR1 and CDR2: DFQATT, SNEGSKA (reference sequence). The CDR3 is made up of 14 amino acids. The CDR3 DNA reads as TGCAGTGCTAGAGATCCCAGACAGCCCTATGGCTACACCTTC. It yields the protein CSARDPRQPYGYTF.

This clonotype has a count of ten or more. V and J are TRBV7-9 and TRBJ2-5; 14 nucleotides agree with TRBD2. The CDR3 contains 18 residues. J lost 4 bases, V lost 5 bases, and 12 bases had no gene match. The germline V gene has CDR1 SEHNR and CDR2 FQNEAQ (reference sequence). The CDR3 loop reads CASSPGLAGGRRVETQYF. In DNA form, the CDR3 reads TGTGCCAGCAGCCCCGGACTAGCGGGAGGCCGGAGGGTAGAGACCCAGTACTTC.

There are a few counts of this clonotype. This clone may be a read error of a much larger clone one base away. In DNA form, the CDR3 reads TGTGCCAGCAGTTTAGTTGGCAATCCAGGAGACACCCAGTACTTC. Its translation: CASSLVGNPGDTQYF. The chain employs TRBV27 and TRBJ2-5; no clear D. The CDR3 extends over 15 amino acids. The ends were cut back, 2 bases at V and 8 bases at J, with 18 bases in the middle. The germline CDR1 and CDR2 sequences are MNHEY and SMNVEV (reference sequence).

With regard to this clonotype: This sequence may be a read error, since a much larger clone differs from it by one base. The rearrangement joins TRBV20-1 to TRBJ2-7; D remains ambiguous. Germline V CDR1 and CDR2: DFQATT, SNEGSKA (reference sequence). This CDR3 is built from 14 residues. Trimming left V 3 bases short and J 6 bases short, with 18 bases between. The CDR3 sequence is CSASAAPRNCEQYF. In nucleotides, the CDR3 is TGCAGTGCTAGCGCGGCCCCTAGGAACTGCGAGCAGTACTTC.